One sample yielded the 9 T cell receptor beta chains listed below, sequenced in a study of response to subunit inactivated influenza vaccine. TCRdb recomputed calls from the RT-PCR reads with MiXCR, one row per CDR3 protein. The sample includes about 620,000 distinct CDR3 sequences, approximately 10% of them seen just once. The same specimen was also included in a second study, on T cells expressing NK-cell markers. From that second work: 5'RACE template switching built TCR beta cDNA with unique molecular identifiers.

The sample consisted of PBMCs from blood, taken on the day of vaccination. The receptors were sampled from a man aged 50 or older who received an inactivated influenza vaccine.

The rearrangement links TRBV24-1 to TRBJ2-2; D gene uncertain. This CDR3 is 13 amino acids long. Per the germline V gene, CDR1 is KGHDR and CDR2 is SFDVKD. The ends were cut back, 4 bases at V and 3 bases at J, with 5 bases in the middle. The DNA of the CDR3 is TGTGCCACCAGTGAACGGTACACCGGGGAGCTGTTTTTT. This sequence encodes CATSERYTGELFF.

There are a few counts of this clonotype. The V call is TRBV12-3 or TRBV12-4, the J call TRBJ2-7; 9 positions match TRBD1. The length of the CDR3 is 14 residues. V trimming: 2 bases; J trimming: 5 bases; junction bases outside the gene matches: 4. The chain's CDR3 is CASSLTGQGHEQYF. CDR3 bases: TGTGCCAGCAGTTTAACGGGACAGGGTCACGAGCAGTACTTC.

The table lists this clonotype with a few counts. The rearrangement links TRBV4-2 to TRBJ1-3, with unresolved D. Trimming removed 3 bases at V and 0 bases at J, with 9 bases between. The CDR3 consists of 15 residues. The V gene's germline CDR1 is LGHNA and CDR2 YNFKEQ. The CDR3 sequence: CASSQDPDSGNTIYF. CDR3 DNA sequence: TGTGCCAGCAGCCAGGACCCAGACTCTGGAAACACCATATATTTT.

The chain combines TRBV4-1 with TRBJ1-4; D gene uncertain. The CDR3 is made up of 14 amino acids. With 4 bases removed from V and 2 bases from J, the gap between germline ends came to 8 bases. Germline CDR1 MGHRA, CDR2 YSYEKL. The CDR3 region has the DNA TGCGCCAGCAGCCCCGAGCAGACTAATGAAAAACTGTTTTTT. It is translated as CASSPEQTNEKLFF.

This chain connects TRBV30 to TRBJ2-4; perhaps TRBD2 as D (6 bases). Between the trimmed V and J ends, which lost 0 bases and 14 bases, there was a span of 20 bases. The CDR3 length is 14 residues. Germline V gives CDR1 GTSNPN, CDR2 SVGIG (reference sequence). CDR3: CAWSVSSRGTPEYF. The DNA for the CDR3 is TGTGCCTGGAGTGTATCATCCCGGGGGACGCCGGAGTACTTC.

This clonotype was seen a handful of times. The gene calls are TRBV18 and TRBJ2-3, with TRBD1 matching 7 bases. CDR3 length: 17 amino acids. V gave up 5 bases and J gave up 0 bases; unmatched junction bases: 11. Per the germline V gene, CDR1 is KGHSH and CDR2 is LQKENI. The CDR3 region has the DNA TGTGCCAGCTCATCAATAGGGGGCGGACAGAGCACAGATACGCAGTATTTT. Translated: CASSSIGGGQSTDTQYF.

This clonotype has at least ten counts. The genes are TRBV28 and TRBJ1-3, with D perhaps TRBD1 (5 bases). This CDR3 is built from 17 residues. CDR1 is MDHEN and CDR2 is SYDVKM in the germline V gene. Trimming stripped 6 bases from V and 3 bases from J, with 21 bases between. CDR3 amino acids: CASRPPYLGAHGNTIYF. For the CDR3, the DNA is TGTGCCAGCAGACCTCCCTACTTAGGGGCTCATGGAAACACCATATATTTT.

There are many counts of this clonotype. The chain carries TRBV28 and TRBJ2-4; D could derive from TRBD1 or TRBD2 (6 bases each). The V end lost 6 bases, the J end lost 5 bases, and 14 bases lay between the germline ends. Germline CDR1 reads MDHEN; CDR2 reads SYDVKM. This CDR3 has 14 residues. DNA of the CDR3: TGTGCCAGCAGGGAGGGGACAAAACAAAACATTCAGTACTTC. Translated, it gives CASREGTKQNIQYF. Based on the CDR3 plus reference TRBV28 and TRBJ2-4, the full variable domain is DVKVTQSSRYLVKRTGEKVFLECVQDMDHENMFWYRQDPGLGLRLIYFSYDVKMKEKGDIPEGYSVSREKKERFSLILESASTNQTSMYLCASREGTKQNIQYFGAGTRLSVL.

The count of this clonotype is one. At one end, the junction sequence differs from germline, possibly due to a read error. V is TRBV6-5 and J is TRBJ1-3; 7 nucleotides line up with TRBD1. Germline CDR1 MNHEY, CDR2 SVGAGI. The CDR3 length is 14 residues. This chain's CDR3 is CTSSSRQGENTIYF. Here the CDR3 DNA reads TGTACCAGCAGTTCCCGACAGGGTGAAAACACCATATATTTT.